Shown below are 21 T cell receptor beta chains from a single sample sequenced in a study of technical replicates of blood from a handful of donors. Assay used: immunoSEQ multiplex PCR; TCRdb lists only in-frame clones, some missing. The data show roughly 81,000 clones, 80% to 90% seen once. The material sequenced was PBMCs. These receptors were collected from a human donor in good health. Some clones in this sample may be carry-over from other donors' samples.

The V call is TRBV6-1, the J call TRBJ2-5; TRBD2 is a possible D gene (7 bases). Germline V CDR1 and CDR2: MNHNS, SASEGT. This CDR3 spans 15 amino acids. V lost 4 bases to trimming and J lost 1 base, with 13 bases between them. CDR3: CASSGGGGGQETQYF. The CDR3 DNA is TGTGCCAGCAGTGGGGGGGGAGGGGGCCAAGAGACCCAGTACTTC.

This chain connects TRBV7-2 to TRBJ1-5, with D possibly being TRBD1 (5 bases). The CDR3 contains 14 residues. V dropped 6 bases and J dropped 4 bases, with 13 bases sitting between them. Germline assignment: CDR1 SGHTA and CDR2 FQGNSA. The CDR3 bases are TGTGCCAGCAGTCCTTATGGGGGGAATCAGCCCCAGCATTTT. It yields the protein CASSPYGGNQPQHF.

The chain has TRBV12-5 and TRBJ1-6, with unresolved D. The V end was cut by 2 bases, the J end by 10 bases, with 9 bases between. Germline CDR1 and CDR2: LGHNT and FRNRAP. This CDR3 is 13 amino acids long. CDR3 in amino acids: CASGLRRESPLHF. Written as DNA, the CDR3 is TGTGCTAGTGGTTTGAGACGGGAGTCACCCCTCCACTTT.

The chain joins TRBV5-1 to TRBJ2-1; TRBD2 agrees at 10 bases. Germline V gives CDR1 SGHRS, CDR2 YFSETQ. The CDR3 is 15 residues long. V trimming: 3 bases; J trimming: 1 base; junction bases outside the gene matches: 1. The CDR3, as DNA: TGCGCCAGCAGCTCGACTAGCGGGTCCTACAATGAGCAGTTCTTC. It encodes CASSSTSGSYNEQFF.

The V and J genes are TRBV27 and TRBJ1-2; D unresolved. CDR1 and CDR2 (germline): MNHEY, SMNVEV (reference sequence). The CDR3 runs to 13 residues. Trimming pared 5 bases from V and 7 bases from J, leaving 14 bases between. This CDR3 is CASSSSGLGGYTF. The DNA for the CDR3 is TGTGCCAGCAGTAGCTCGGGTCTTGGTGGCTACACCTTC.

The chain carries TRBV4-3 and TRBJ2-2; TRBD1 agrees at 10 bases. After removal of 3 bases from V and 2 bases from J, the junction contained 3 bases not matched to a gene. Germline lookup yields CDR1 LGHNA and CDR2 YSLEER. The CDR3 covers 16 residues. CDR3 DNA: TGCGCCAGCAGCCAGCTGACAGGGGGCAACACCGGGGAGCTGTTTTTT. It yields the protein CASSQLTGGNTGELFF.

The chain employs TRBV9 and TRBJ2-3, with TRBD2 matching over 10 bases. V gave up 0 bases and J gave up 6 bases; unmatched junction bases: 7. Germline assignment: CDR1 SGDLS and CDR2 YYNGEE. This CDR3 contains 16 residues. The DNA for the CDR3 is TGTGCCAGCAGCGTAGGGGTTAGCGGGGGGACCGATACGCAGTATTTT. Its protein is CASSVGVSGGTDTQYF.

The chain combines TRBV4-3 with TRBJ1-4; D remains unclear. Trimming pared 0 bases from V and 7 bases from J, leaving 12 bases between. CDR3 length: 15 residues. Looked up from germline, CDR1 is LGHNA and CDR2 is YSLEER. This CDR3 reads CASSQDRAAGEKLFF. Here the CDR3 DNA reads TGCGCCAGCAGCCAAGATCGGGCTGCGGGTGAAAAACTGTTTTTT.

The chain has TRBV18 and TRBJ2-7; a possible D gene is TRBD1 (5 bases). The CDR3 consists of 14 residues. Trimming took 4 bases from V and 6 from J, leaving 16 bases between them. In germline, CDR1 is KGHSH, CDR2 LQKENI. The CDR3 here is CASSRPLGPGEQYF. Here the CDR3 DNA reads TGTGCCAGCTCACGTCCGCTGGGGCCGGGCGAGCAGTACTTC.

The genes are TRBV4-1 and TRBJ2-5; 11 bases are shared with TRBD2. Trimming took 3 bases from V and 4 from J; bases not matched to a gene: 13. Germline V lookup: CDR1 MGHRA, CDR2 YSYEKL. This CDR3 contains 18 residues. The CDR3 coding sequence is TGCGCCAGCAGCCAGGACACTACACTAGCGGGGGTACGAGAGACCCAGTACTTC. The encoded protein is CASSQDTTLAGVRETQYF.

V is TRBV5-7 and J is TRBJ1-5; weak D call: TRBD1 (6 bases). TRBV5-7 is annotated as an ORF whose role is uncertain. CDR3 length: 18 amino acids. V lost 4 bases and J 0 bases, leaving 20 bases between the germline ends. In DNA, the CDR3 is TGTGCCAGCAGCACAAAAAGGGGGTCCGGATATAGCAATCAGCCCCAGCATTTT. Protein: CASSTKRGSGYSNQPQHF.

This chain joins TRBV7-8 and TRBJ2-5, with unresolved D. The germline V gene has CDR1 SGHVS and CDR2 FQNEAQ. This CDR3 is built from 14 residues. V shed 3 bases and J shed 5 bases, with 13 bases lying between them. CDR3 nucleotides: TGTGCCAGCAGCTTGCGCTTTTTCGATGAGACCCAGTACTTC. Its protein is CASSLRFFDETQYF.

The chain employs TRBV6-5 and TRBJ1-5; D gene unclear. The CDR3 is 14 amino acids. Trimming removed 2 bases from V and 7 bases from J, with 12 bases in between. Germline CDR1 is MNHEY and CDR2 is SVGAGI. Written as DNA, the CDR3 is TGTGCCAGCAGTTACGCACTCGGCGGACAGCCCCAGCATTTT. Its protein is CASSYALGGQPQHF.

There are a few counts of this clone. The chain uses TRBV5-1 and TRBJ2-3, with no clear D. The ends were cut back, 0 bases at V and 0 bases at J, with 8 bases in the middle. Per the germline V gene, CDR1 is SGHRS and CDR2 is YFSETQ. This CDR3 comprises 15 residues. The CDR3, as DNA: TGCGCCAGCAGCTTGGTGCGAACTAGCACAGATACGCAGTATTTT. Its protein product is CASSLVRTSTDTQYF.

The chain joins TRBV4-2 to TRBJ2-2, with D possibly TRBD1 on 5 matching bases. The germline V and J ends were trimmed by 3 bases and 6 bases, with 14 bases remaining between them. Germline CDR1 and CDR2: LGHNA and YNFKEQ. This CDR3 comprises 15 residues. CDR3 in amino acids: CASSHPPLGPGELFF. The CDR3 nucleotides read TGTGCCAGCAGCCATCCCCCTTTGGGGCCCGGGGAGCTGTTTTTT.

The chain is built from TRBV11-2 and TRBJ2-1, with 9 positions matching TRBD2. The CDR3 is 15 amino acids. Unmatched junction bases numbered 14, after V lost 5 bases and J lost 12 bases. CDR1 and CDR2 (germline): SGHAT, FQNNGV. CDR3 nucleotide sequence: TGTGCCAGCAGCAACCCGCGGCTAGCGGGACGGGTGCAGTTCTTC. It is translated as CASSNPRLAGRVQFF. The full variable domain, its missing parts supplied by reference TRBV11-2 and TRBJ2-1, is EAGVAQSPRYKIIEKRQSVAFWCNPISGHATLYWYQQILGQGPKLLIQFQNNGVVDDSQLPKDRFSAERLKGVDSTLKIQPAKLEDSAVYLCASSNPRLAGRVQFFGPGTRLTVL.

The chain couples TRBV11-2 to TRBJ1-6; D is undetermined. Germline values: CDR1 SGHAT, CDR2 FQNNGV. V lost 5 bases and J lost 10, with 15 bases in between. The CDR3 is made up of 14 amino acids. The CDR3 sequence: CASSQRTGGSPLHF. The CDR3 DNA reads as TGTGCCAGCAGCCAACGGACTGGCGGATCACCCCTCCACTTT. Variable domain in full (rest from reference TRBV11-2 and TRBJ1-6): EAGVAQSPRYKIIEKRQSVAFWCNPISGHATLYWYQQILGQGPKLLIQFQNNGVVDDSQLPKDRFSAERLKGVDSTLKIQPAKLEDSAVYLCASSQRTGGSPLHFGNGTRLTVT.

This clone is a singleton in its sample. The chain couples TRBV5-6 to TRBJ2-2; D ambiguous. The CDR3 is 16 amino acids. V dropped 0 bases and J dropped 4 bases, with 13 bases sitting between them. Germline CDR1 and CDR2: SGHDT and YYEEEE. The CDR3 loop reads CASSLVVTRTTGELFF. The DNA of the CDR3 is TGTGCCAGCAGCTTGGTAGTCACCCGAACCACCGGGGAGCTGTTTTTT. The entire variable domain, with the rest obtained from reference TRBV5-6 and TRBJ2-2, is as follows: DAGVTQSPTHLIKTRGQQVTLRCSPKSGHDTVSWYQQALGQGPQFIFQYYEEEERQRGNFPDRFSGHQFPNYSSELNVNALLLGDSALYLCASSLVVTRTTGELFFGEGSRLTVL.

The CDR3 reads CASSLLLAGLNTQYF. DNA of the CDR3: TGTGCCAGCAGCTTATTACTAGCGGGACTCAATACGCAGTATTTT. This chain joins TRBV7-2 and TRBJ2-3; 10 bases are a match to TRBD2. Germline CDR1 reads SGHTA; CDR2 reads FQGNSA. V shed 2 bases, J shed 7 bases, and the junction held 6 bases outside the gene matches. CDR3 length: 15 residues.

The chain links TRBV6-6 to TRBJ1-3, with D uncertain. Germline values: CDR1 MNHNY, CDR2 SVGAGI (reference sequence). Trimming left V 8 bases short and J 0 bases short, with 11 bases between. This CDR3 has 14 residues. The CDR3 DNA is TGTGCCAGCCTAAGGGAGAGCTCTGGAAACACCATATATTTT. It codes for CASLRESSGNTIYF.

The gene calls are TRBV7-6 and TRBJ2-5, with 9 nucleotides matching TRBD2. Germline CDR1 reads SGHVS; CDR2 reads FNYEAQ. The CDR3 is 15 residues long. V shed 5 bases and J 5 bases; nucleotides not matched to a gene: 9. This chain's CDR3 is CASSRTGLAAETQYF. In DNA, the CDR3 is TGTGCCAGCAGCCGGACGGGACTAGCCGCGGAGACCCAGTACTTC. The entire variable domain, with the rest obtained from reference TRBV7-6 and TRBJ2-5, is as follows: GAGVSQSPRYKVTKRGQDVALRCDPISGHVSLYWYRQALGQGPEFLTYFNYEAQQDKSGLPNDRFSAERPEGSISTLTIQRTEQRDSAMYRCASSRTGLAAETQYFGPGTRLLVL.